This T cell receptor beta chain was documented in a study of beta chain features in type 1 diabetes. Notes on the study in general: cDNA sequencing could over-represent cells with high TCR expression. TCRB CDR3 length was moderately but significantly reduced in all four CD4+ subsets of Type 1 diabetes patients.

As regards this clone: Its specificity is not known.

Expressed TCRB transcripts were sequenced after all isolated RNA was converted to cDNA. Here immunoSEQ multiplex PCR was the method, and the copy in TCRdb shows in-frame clones only, minus some. The sample holds roughly 230,000 clones; roughly 11% are singletons and the top ten take around 0.017%. V was shortened by 4 bases and J by 0 bases, with 7 bases between the two germline ends. This CDR3 spans 13 amino acids. Germline V gives CDR1 SGHNT, CDR2 YYREEE (reference sequence). Sequencing input: naive CD4+ T cells from blood. The chain is built from TRBV5-4 and TRBJ1-1; D not certain. The sequence was obtained from a young man with type 1 diabetes. The CDR3 DNA is TGTGCCAGCAGCACCAGTATGAACACTGAAGCTTTCTTT. This sequence encodes CASSTSMNTEAFF.